The T cell receptor beta chain described here comes from a study of T cell responses to AZD1222 COVID-19 vaccine. Assay used: immunoSEQ multiplex PCR; TCRdb lists only in-frame clones, some missing. The sample has over 20,000 clones; approximately 85% are singletons. The CDR3 covers 19 residues. V lost 0 bases and J lost 1; bases outside the gene matches: 7. Germline CDR1 is KGHSH and CDR2 is LQKENI. The sequence came from an adult who received the AZD1222 COVID-19 vaccine. The chain has TRBV18 and TRBJ2-6; TRBD1 matches 9 bases. The input for sequencing was peripheral blood, taken 28 days after the second AZD1222 dose. CDR3 sequence reads: CASSPPTGTGWSGANVLTF. Written as DNA, the CDR3 is TGTGCCAGCTCACCACCAACGGGGACAGGGTGGTCTGGGGCCAACGTCCTGACTTTC.